The 4 T cell receptor beta chains given below trace back to one sample, sequenced in a study of cytomegalovirus exposure and HLA in healthy donors. PCR amplification relied on 60 Vbeta primers (plus 13 Jbeta primers). Assay used: immunoSEQ multiplex PCR; TCRdb lists only in-frame clones, some missing. This table has 150,000 to 200,000 clones, 75% to 85% appearing once. Sequencing was performed on PBMCs. These receptors were taken from a woman aged 18-30 years in good health and CMV-seronegative.

The chain combines TRBV10-3 with TRBJ2-7; weak D call: TRBD1 (7 bases). This CDR3 region has 12 residues. Per germline, CDR1 ENHRY and CDR2 SYGVKD. Trimming left V 7 bases short and J 5 bases short, with 12 bases between. CDR3 residues: CAINGGGHEQYF. CDR3 nucleotides: TGTGCCATCAATGGAGGGGGCCACGAGCAGTACTTC.

The genes are TRBV2 and TRBJ2-1; D gene unclear. The CDR3 extends over 13 amino acids. V was cut by 10 bases and J by 0 bases, with 10 bases left in between. Germline V gene lookup returns CDR1 SNHLY and CDR2 FYNNEI. The CDR3 region is CATGVSSYNEQFF. The DNA for the CDR3 is TGTGCCACTGGAGTTAGCTCCTACAATGAGCAGTTCTTC.

V gene TRBV11-2 combines with J gene TRBJ1-2; 9 nucleotides agree with TRBD1. The V gene's germline CDR1 is SGHAT and CDR2 FQNNGV. The CDR3 runs to 14 residues. V was pared by 1 base and J by 5 bases, with 2 bases of the junction left unmatched. The CDR3 DNA is TGTGCCAGCAGCTTAGCGGACAGGGGATATGGCTACACCTTC. It is translated as CASSLADRGYGYTF.

J is TRBJ2-1 and V is TRBV27; D gene ambiguous. The germline V gene has CDR1 MNHEY and CDR2 SMNVEV (reference sequence). Between the trimmed V and J ends, which lost 5 bases and 4 bases, there was a span of 9 bases. This CDR3 contains 13 residues. The CDR3 protein is CASSPTRYNEQFF. The CDR3 region has the DNA TGTGCCAGCAGTCCGACACGGTACAATGAGCAGTTCTTC.